A selection of T cell receptor beta chains follows, all from one sample in a study of blood T cell repertoires in COVID-19. Using immunoSEQ multiplex PCR, the repertoire was profiled, and TCRdb retains in-frame clones only, with some absent. Of roughly 100,000 clones listed, around 85% are singletons. The specimen was peripheral blood. These receptors all come from a woman in her 70s with active or convalescent COVID-19. Both conserved end residues are trimmed from each CDR3.

J,V,CDR3
TRBJ2-7,TRBV6-5,ASRTSGTGGYEQY
TRBJ2-3,TRBV28,ASSPGGGLSGDTQY
TRBJ2-2,TRBV5-1,ASSLQQENTGELF
TRBJ2-5,TRBV2,ASSDRFLGREKETQY
TRBJ1-5,TRBV19,ASSPRRVGSRDNQPQH
TRBJ1-2,TRBV9,ASSASGGKGYGYT
TRBJ2-1,TRBV27,ASRSTYSGGANEQF
TRBJ1-3,TRBV4-2,ASSQDRVSGNTIY
TRBJ1-1,TRBV5-1,ASSVTGSTEAF
TRBJ1-4,TRBV20-1,SASVPRAGEKLF
TRBJ2-1,TRBV28,ASSPRLAVSYNEQF
TRBJ1-1,TRBV11-3,ASSLGVQVDTEAF
TRBJ1-4,TRBV27,ASSFQGPNEKLF
TRBJ2-1,TRBV7-2,ASSLRQSSSYNEQF
TRBJ1-1,TRBV11-2,ASSLGTRMGTEAF
TRBJ2-7,TRBV18,ASSPSRHTYEQY
TRBJ2-3,TRBV7-2,ASSRGLGLGDTQY
TRBJ1-2,TRBV2,ASTRGQGNYGYT
TRBJ1-1,TRBV7-8,ASSLSQNTEAF
TRBJ1-4,TRBV28,ASSPGGTENEKLF
TRBJ1-4,TRBV30,AWSTAGAGEKLF
TRBJ2-5,TRBV9,ASSVRDRVDTQY
TRBJ1-5,TRBV27,ASRGQGGSNQPQH
TRBJ1-2,TRBV5-1,ASSLVAGAPGYT